This T cell receptor (beta chain) was captured by sequencing in a study of cytomegalovirus exposure and HLA in healthy donors. Study-wide findings and caveats: What a later analysis showed was that several of the most significant clusters appeared linked to common viral pathogens. Evidence from a later analysis indicated that most CMV-associated TCR beta chains looked HLA-restricted.

Details on this clone: As yet, its antigen is unknown.

CDR1 is SGHDT and CDR2 is YYEEEE in the germline V gene. J was trimmed by 6 bases and V by 6 bases; bases with no gene match: 6. The CDR3 loop spans 13 amino acids. With 60 Vbeta and 13 Jbeta primers, the PCR was carried out. As processed by the authors: In a later analysis, approximately 80 million unique TCR beta chains included roughly 11 million shared by two or more donors. The table came from immunoSEQ multiplex PCR; TCRdb's copy has only in-frame clones and leaves some out. V and J calls and clone size are given by that table; D and trimming were obtained from the DNA. The table records 250,000 to 350,000 clones, 70% to 90% of them present only once.

The receptor was isolated from a man aged 35-49 years in good health and CMV-seropositive. The chain is built from TRBV5-6 and TRBJ1-2; 9 bases match TRBD1. The sequenced material came from PBMCs. The CDR3 loop reads CASNVRTGDGYTF. The DNA of the CDR3 is TGTGCCAGCAATGTTCGGACAGGGGATGGCTACACCTTC. Combining the CDR3 with reference TRBV5-6 and TRBJ1-2 gives the whole variable domain DAGVTQSPTHLIKTRGQQVTLRCSPKSGHDTVSWYQQALGQGPQFIFQYYEEEERQRGNFPDRFSGHQFPNYSSELNVNALLLGDSALYLCASNVRTGDGYTFGSGTRLTVV.